The 10 T cell receptor beta chains presented below share a single source sample, sequenced in a study of blood T cell repertoires in COVID-19. Libraries were prepared by immunoSEQ multiplex PCR; TCRdb keeps only in-frame clonotypes and omits some of them. The sample shows about 270,000 clones, about 91% of them seen only once. Sequenced sample: PBMCs or T cells enriched from blood (not recorded which). The source is a man between 40 and 49 years old who had been exposed to COVID-19.

Only one count was recorded for this clone. This chain links TRBV27 with TRBJ1-5; TRBD1 matches at 11 bases. V shed 6 bases and J 2 bases; nucleotides not matched to a gene: 6. The CDR3 extends over 16 amino acids. CDR1 is MNHEY, CDR2 SMNVEV, per germline (reference sequence). In DNA, the CDR3 is TGTGCCAGCAGCCCGGACAGGGGGCGCGGCAATCAGCCCCAGCATTTT. This gives the protein CASSPDRGRGNQPQHF.

This sequence joins TRBV28 and TRBJ1-1, with 7 bases matching TRBD1. Germline-derived CDR1 and CDR2 are MDHEN and SYDVKM. V was clipped by 3 bases and J by 4 bases; unmatched bases: 5. This CDR3 has 14 amino acids. The CDR3 DNA is TGTGCCAGCAGTTTTAGCAGGGGGTCCACTGAAGCTTTCTTT. The encoded protein is CASSFSRGSTEAFF.

CDR3 region: CASSPNREGTEAFF. CDR3 sequence (DNA): TGTGCCAGCTCACCGAACAGGGAAGGCACTGAAGCTTTCTTT. The rearrangement uses TRBV18 and TRBJ1-1, with a tentative D call TRBD1 (6 bases). The germline CDR1 and CDR2 sequences are KGHSH and LQKENI. The V end lost 3 bases, the J end lost 4 bases, and 12 bases lay between the germline ends. The CDR3 consists of 14 residues. Using reference TRBV18 and TRBJ1-1 for the parts outside the CDR3, the full variable domain is NAGVMQNPRHLVRRRGQEARLRCSPMKGHSHVYWYRQLPEEGLKFMVYLQKENIIDESGMPKERFSAEFPKEGPSILRIQQVVRGDSAAYFCASSPNREGTEAFFGQGTRLTVV.

This CDR3 is CAWSVSRGNTIYF. The CDR3 nucleotides read TGTGCCTGGAGTGTAAGTAGAGGAAACACCATATATTTT. V and J are TRBV30 and TRBJ1-3; no clear D gene. The CDR3 sequence is 13 residues long. V gave up 0 bases and J gave up 4 bases, with 7 bases separating them. In germline, CDR1 is GTSNPN, CDR2 SVGIG (reference sequence).

This clone was observed a handful of times. The chain uses TRBV7-2 and TRBJ1-6, with D perhaps matching TRBD1 (6 bases). Germline CDR1 reads SGHTA; CDR2 reads FQGNSA. Trimming stripped 4 bases from V and 8 bases from J, with 18 bases between. This CDR3 has 16 residues. The CDR3: CASSSRGGFSDSPLHF. The CDR3 nucleotides read TGTGCCAGCAGCTCCCGAGGGGGATTCTCCGATTCACCCCTCCACTTT.

Concerning this clone: Within the sample, other DNA sequences also encode this same CDR3. V and J are TRBV29-1 and TRBJ1-5; tentatively, D is TRBD1 (5 bases). The CDR3 runs 13 residues. Deletions cut 4 bases from V and 7 bases from J, with 14 bases between. Germline loops: CDR1 SQVTM, CDR2 ANQGSEA. The CDR3 coding sequence is TGCAGCGTTGTGGTCGGGGGGGGGCAGCCCCAGCATTTT. This codes for CSVVVGGGQPQHF.

In its sample, this clone was seen a few times. The chain employs TRBV5-1 and TRBJ2-2; 14 bases match TRBD2. The CDR3 totals 15 residues. Trimming at V came to 4 bases and at J to 6 bases, leaving 2 bases not matched to a gene. Germline V gene sequence: CDR1 SGHRS, CDR2 YFSETQ. The CDR3 DNA reads as TGCGCCAGCAGCCGACTAGCGGGAGGGCCCGGGGAGCTGTTTTTT. Encoded protein: CASSRLAGGPGELFF.

The gene calls are TRBV5-4 and TRBJ2-3, with 7 nucleotides matching TRBD2. V lost 0 bases, J lost 2 bases, and 0 bases stayed unmatched. This CDR3 comprises 14 residues. CDR1 and CDR2 from the germline V gene are SGHNT and YYREEE (reference sequence). The CDR3 loop is CASSLGDYTDTQYF. The DNA of the CDR3 is TGTGCCAGCAGCTTGGGGGACTACACAGATACGCAGTATTTT.

As DNA, the CDR3 is TGTGCCAAAAAAATCGTGGGTCACGGGGGCACAGATACGCAGTATTTT. Residues: CAKKIVGHGGTDTQYF. The chain is built from TRBV19 and TRBJ2-3, with a weak D call TRBD2 (5 bases). Looked up from germline, CDR1 is LNHDA and CDR2 is SQIVND (reference sequence). Trimming cost V 10 bases and J 1 base, with 21 bases left between them. The CDR3 is made up of 16 amino acids.

This chain links TRBV19 with TRBJ2-7, with 8 bases identical to TRBD1. Per germline, CDR1 LNHDA and CDR2 SQIVND (reference sequence). This CDR3 is built from 14 residues. With V trimmed by 5 bases and J by 11 bases, 14 bases remained unmatched. The CDR3 DNA is TGTGCCAGTAGTCCCTCAGGACAGGGTTTTTTCAAGTACTTC. Residues: CASSPSGQGFFKYF. Full variable domain (rest looked up from reference TRBV19 and TRBJ2-7): DGGITQSPKYLFRKEGQNVTLSCEQNLNHDAMYWYRQDPGQGLRLIYYSQIVNDFQKGDIAEGYSVSREKKESFPLTVTSAQKNPTAFYLCASSPSGQGFFKYFGPGTRLTVT.